The sequence of this TCR beta chain was determined in a study of beta chain features in type 1 diabetes. This CDR3 has 13 amino acids. CDR1 SNHLY and CDR2 FYNNEI come from the germline V gene. V was pared by 6 bases and J by 5 bases, with 6 bases of the junction left unmatched. The whole isolated RNA underwent reverse transcription, so sequencing captured expressed TCRB transcripts. Clones were sequenced by immunoSEQ multiplex PCR, and TCRdb holds only the in-frame ones, with some missing. Of under 200,000 clones in the sample, under 9.5% were seen once. This TCR derives from a man aged 18 to 29 in good health. Sequenced input: central memory CD4+ T cells from blood. This chain joins TRBV2 and TRBJ1-2, with 7 nucleotides matching TRBD1. The CDR3 nucleotides read TGTGCCAGCAGCAAAGAGGGGGCTTATGGCTACACCTTC. It translates to CASSKEGAYGYTF.